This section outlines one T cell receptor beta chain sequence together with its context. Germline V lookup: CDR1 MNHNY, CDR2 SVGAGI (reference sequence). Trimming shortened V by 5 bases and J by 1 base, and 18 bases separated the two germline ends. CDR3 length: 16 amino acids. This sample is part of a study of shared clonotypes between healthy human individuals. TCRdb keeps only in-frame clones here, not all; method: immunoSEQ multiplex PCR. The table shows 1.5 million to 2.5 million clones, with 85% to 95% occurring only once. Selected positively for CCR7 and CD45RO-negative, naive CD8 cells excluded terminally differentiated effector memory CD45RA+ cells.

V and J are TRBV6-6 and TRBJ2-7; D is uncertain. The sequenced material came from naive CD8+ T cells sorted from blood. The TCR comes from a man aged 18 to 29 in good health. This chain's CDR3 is CASSKDRVRPSYEQYF. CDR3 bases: TGTGCCAGCAGTAAAGACCGGGTCAGGCCATCCTACGAGCAGTACTTC.